This T cell receptor beta chain emerged from a study of blood T cell repertoires in COVID-19 (dated by TCRdb to the early 2020s). Looking at the study overall: The collaborator samples originated in the United States, Italy and Spain and spanned the acute and convalescent phases of COVID-19. The material from the prospective study consisted of cDNA or gDNA derived from T cells, B-cell-depleted T cells, or PBMCs. The dataset comprised deeply sampled blood TCRbeta repertoires from subjects exposed to, actively infected with, or recovered from COVID-19. The repertoires were released in a freely available public database intended as a resource for research on the immune response to SARS-CoV-2. Samples were obtained from the ongoing ImmuneRACE study (first 160 participants) and from 1,254 subjects provided by 6 global collaborators. The sample metadata nearly always contained a de-identified subject ID, COVID-19 status, age in years and sex. HLA class I and class II types, where available, came from metadata supplied by the sample provider rather than from assay-based typing.

Comments on this clone: Its antigen target is currently unknown. No much larger clone exists at a distance of one base, and base qualities are not known.

The immunoSEQ Assay, a bias-controlled multiplex PCR, was used to amplify TCRbeta CDR3 regions from genomic DNA. The original pipeline was this. The number of nucleated cells in each sample was estimated by amplification of reference gene primers within the assay. To quantify the absolute abundance of each unique TCRbeta CDR3 rearrangement, sequence reads were collapsed and filtered. For each sample, productive Simpson clonality was calculated as the square root of Simpson's diversity index across productive rearrangements. What TCRdb holds here is the immuneACCESS table cut down to in-frame rearrangements. Part of the clones is not present; checked against another copy, under half of the missing clones reflect an unresolved V gene, and the others are unexplained. The V and J calls and clone size are taken from that table; D and trimming were inferred from the DNA. The sample table holds around 150,000 clones, of which 65% to 80% were seen once. Of the sample, 15% to 20% falls within the top ten clones.

The V end gives up 1 base and the J end 3 bases, leaving 4 bases in the junction not matched to a gene. Based on the germline V gene (reference sequence), the CDR1 and CDR2 sequences are LGHDT and YNNKEL. The CDR3, from cysteine to phenylalanine, totals 16 residues. Only CDR3 DNA is held: 48 bases, read in frame from base 1. Each collaborating institution followed its own protocols to collect whole blood in K2EDTA tubes. For TCRbeta analysis, collaborator samples were shipped as frozen whole blood, as isolated PBMCs, or as DNA extracted from either sample type. What the research found in general, with its limitations: How much clinical and demographic metadata was included differed by source and by participant, and the metadata was provided uncurated.

This TCR was recovered from a man aged 50 or older with acute or convalescent COVID-19. The chain is encoded by TRBV3-1 (or the pseudogene TRBV3-2) joined to TRBJ2-2; 8 junctional bases match TRBD2. Sequenced: peripheral blood. In nucleotides, the sequence is TGTGCCAGCAGCCAAGTCCCGGGGGGGGACACCGGGGAGCTGTTTTTT. Translated, it gives CASSQVPGGDTGELFF.